Below, one TCR beta chain is given with its context. This clonotype was recorded at least ten times. Its antigen is currently not known. No much larger clone is present one base from it, and per-base qualities are unavailable. What the time point label conveys for this sample: patch test 2, 6 weeks after DPC sensitization. This specimen's treatment or condition label, per the study, means: therapeutic diphenylcyclopropenone sensitization with weekly scalp DPC. Blood at each patch-test visit was drawn before the patch test was applied. Patients were considered eligible if aged 18 to 70, diagnosed with alopecia and deemed suitable for DPC therapy, and patients were excluded if pregnant. Total RNA was isolated from unfractionated whole blood collected in Tempus Blood RNA tubes. This entry comes from a study of human T cells and chemical hapten exposure (dated by TCRdb to about 2021). About the investigation overall: For sensitization, 2% DPC in acetone was applied to an approximately 2 cm by approximately 2 cm area of upper inner arm skin. Peripheral blood TCR repertoire changes were tracked in vivo in alopecia patients during primary and secondary sensitization to the hapten diphenylcyclopropenone (DPC). Most of the patients in the cohort were female, and the cohort covered alopecia areata with under or over 50% scalp involvement, alopecia totalis and alopecia universalis. Patient blood was sampled pre-sensitization (week 0) and at 2, 6 and about 24 weeks after DPC sensitization. Patch testing on the upper back used Finn chambers containing 0.01% DPC, with scoring done after 6 days according to International Contact Dermatitis Research Group standards. Approximately 28 alopecia patients gave blood for TCR sequencing at one to four time points (pre-sensitization, 2, 6 and 24 weeks). Throughout the study period of roughly 24 weeks, patients also received therapeutic DPC doses to the scalp every week. Libraries were pooled for sequencing, and per-sample TCR yields varied mainly because of small differences in library volumes within the pool. Overall results and qualifications from the work: Expanded TCRs formed significantly more large CDR3 similarity clusters than pre-sensitization or healthy control sets, consistent with antigen-driven responses. No change with DPC sensitization was found in the number of TCRs above 1 in 1000 frequency, and no evidence of global repertoire structure alterations was found. Because all patients had alopecia, a presumed autoimmune disease, the immune response of the patients might differ from that of healthy individuals. Patch test score correlated positively with the number of PT1 expanded TCRs, reaching significance at thresholds 8, 16 and 32 but not at 4. After repeated subsampling, changes were observed in the strength of the expansion versus patch-test correlation and in the threshold at which the correlation became significant.

The CDR3 starts with the cysteine, ends with the phenylalanine, and has 15 residues. The retained sequence is limited to the CDR3, 45 bases, with the frame set at the first base. As encoded in the germline V gene, CDR1 is MNHEY while CDR2 is SVGEGT. Between the V and J ends, shortened by 2 bases and 0 bases respectively, the junction contains 8 bases. Receptors were amplified or captured by RACE. This sample was sequenced with a NextSeq 500. During library preparation, unique molecular identifiers were attached to individual cDNA molecules so that TCRs could be counted quantitatively and reproducibly. From each blood RNA sample, both TCR alpha and TCR beta chains were sequenced. As for the original processing: A median of roughly 99,000 TCRs per sample was observed, with a range of about 20,000 to 700,000. The Decombinator software suite was used to annotate the V, J and CDR3 of the TCR reads. To make PS versus PT1 abundance plots, every sample was subsampled to the same number of TCRs (28,000). Expanded TCRs were defined as absent before sensitization and observed at least eight times at the 2-week time point. The public reads were run again by TCRdb, first through fastp at Q25 and then through MiXCR, and only productive beta chains were kept. Entries that share a CDR3 protein sequence are merged under the most common genes and DNA. These V and J calls are TCRdb output, not the study's own analysis. The sample table holds tens of thousands of distinct CDR3 sequences, of which less than 4% were seen once. The ten largest clonotypes hold 5.5% to 7.5% of the sample.

This receptor was taken from a man aged 40-55 years with alopecia areata. Some clones in this sample may be carry-over from other donors' samples. The sequence joins TRBV6-2 or TRBV6-3 to TRBJ1-5; TRBD1 could be the D gene, as 5 bases match. The input for sequencing was whole blood, taken in connection with sensitization to the hapten diphenylcyclopropenone (DPC). The sequenced DNA: TGTGCCAGCAGTTACAGTCAGGGTAGCAATCAGCCCCAGCATTTT. Its translation is CASSYSQGSNQPQHF.